The rows below give T cell receptor beta chains drawn from one sample of a study of blood T cell repertoires in COVID-19. Sequencing was performed with immunoSEQ multiplex PCR; in TCRdb, only in-frame clones are kept and a portion is missing. The sample records about 260,000 clones, approximately 80% being singletons. Sequencing was performed on peripheral blood. The receptor set was obtained from a man between 60 and 75 years old with acute or convalescent COVID-19. Each CDR3 is given with its conserved first and last residue.

J gene | V gene | CDR3 length | CDR3 protein
TRBJ1-1 | TRBV28 | 17 | CASSFLGDRGTNTEAFF
TRBJ2-7 | TRBV29-1 | 15 | CSVAGTSGNSYEQYF
TRBJ2-1 | TRBV10-2 | 14 | CASGGTSGGNEQFF
TRBJ2-7 | TRBV9 | 15 | CASSVHRDLSYEQYF
TRBJ1-4 | TRBV7-6 | 14 | CASSLGQGNEKLFF
TRBJ2-5 | TRBV7-8 | 19 | CASFKKEVRRRGNQETQYF
TRBJ1-3 | TRBV5-1 | 15 | CASSSYAGAGNTIYF
TRBJ1-2 | TRBV29-1 | 11 | CSVSTGYGYTF
TRBJ1-2 | TRBV6-1 | 17 | CASSEKSGQGAGYGYTF
TRBJ1-1 | TRBV18 | 15 | CASSPVGLRNTEAFF
TRBJ2-2 | TRBV11-3 | 15 | CASSLAGNSAGELFF
TRBJ1-4 | TRBV2 | 14 | CASSLGQANEKLFF
TRBJ1-4 | TRBV9 | 15 | CASTTGGQGSEKLFF
TRBJ2-3 | TRBV3-1/TRBV3-2 | 16 | CASSPLAGGPPDTQYF
TRBJ2-1 | TRBV6-5 | 15 | CASSLAGASYNEQFF
TRBJ2-5 | TRBV7-8 | 15 | CASSPRDTLFKTQYF
TRBJ1-2 | TRBV5-8 | 15 | CASSLVVTGGHGYTF
TRBJ1-3 | TRBV7-9 | 14 | CASSFRGVGNTIYF
TRBJ2-2 | TRBV5-1 | 17 | CASSLWSSPTNTGELFF
TRBJ2-1 | TRBV3-1/TRBV3-2 | 17 | CASSQDLGDTVYNEQFF
TRBJ2-5 | TRBV5-5 | 14 | CASSLTLVPETQYF
TRBJ1-6 | TRBV7-6 | 15 | CASSQGTGPSGALHF
TRBJ2-1 | TRBV19 | 15 | CASSLAGTPFNEQFF
TRBJ2-2 | TRBV6-1 | 15 | CASSEHRGDTGELFF
TRBJ1-3 | TRBV28 | 16 | CASSWDRGGSGNTIYF
TRBJ1-1 | TRBV6-5 | 13 | CASKDQGDTEAFF
TRBJ2-3 | TRBV18 | 19 | CASSPGSRTGGAIGDTQYF
TRBJ2-3 | TRBV9 | 15 | CASSPSSGSPDTQYF
TRBJ2-3 | TRBV5-5 | 16 | CASSRTSGGTADTQYF
TRBJ2-3 | TRBV4-1 | 14 | CASSLTGGTDTQYF
TRBJ2-1 | TRBV6-5 | 14 | CASGLIPSYNEQFF
TRBJ1-1 | TRBV7-3 | 13 | CASSSGWNAEAFF
TRBJ2-7 | TRBV2 | 12 | CASSQDRYEQYF
TRBJ2-7 | TRBV6-5 | 14 | CASSYLTRRDEQYF
TRBJ1-4 | TRBV15 | 12 | CATSLRGEKLFF
TRBJ1-1 | TRBV18 | 15 | CASSPLPQGQAEAFF
TRBJ2-3 | TRBV7-2 | 16 | CASSVTGTLTTDTQYF
TRBJ1-6 | TRBV7-9 | 15 | CASSPAELKHSPLHF
TRBJ2-7 | TRBV18 | 14 | CASSPPGQAYEQYF
TRBJ1-1 | TRBV11-2 | 13 | CASSLGAGGRAFF
TRBJ2-1 | TRBV19 | 15 | CASEYSWNSYNEQFF
TRBJ2-1 | TRBV12-5 | 14 | CASALDRSYNEQFF
TRBJ2-7 | TRBV5-8 | 19 | CASSTTAGTSGLSSYEQYF